One and the same sample provided the 27 T cell receptor beta chains below, sequenced in a study of T cell clones after liver transplantation. TCRdb's table, derived via immunoSEQ multiplex PCR, lists solely in-frame clones and lacks some. The sample lists fewer than 25,000 clones, about 94% occurring once. The source was CD8+ T cells from blood, collected approximately 27 months after liver transplant. The receptors derive from a human patient who received a liver transplant. The T cells may partly be graft donor cells.

The CDR3 DNA is TGTGCCAGCAGCCTTAGACTGGACTCCTACAATGAGCAGTTCTTC. Translation: CASSLRLDSYNEQFF. The V and J genes are TRBV7-8 and TRBJ2-1; no reliable D call. The length of the CDR3 is 15 residues. V dropped 5 bases and J dropped 0 bases, with 11 bases sitting between them. Germline CDR1 is SGHVS and CDR2 is FQNEAQ. Together with reference TRBV7-8 and TRBJ2-1, the CDR3 gives the full variable domain: GAGVSQSPRYKVAKRGQDVALRCDPISGHVSLFWYQQALGQGPEFLTYFQNEAQLDKSGLPSDRFFAERPEGSVSTLKIQRTQQEDSAVYLCASSLRLDSYNEQFFGPGTRLTVL.

CDR3 loop: CASSLPSADTQYF. DNA for the CDR3: TGTGCCAGCAGCTTGCCGAGCGCAGATACGCAGTATTTT. V gene TRBV7-6 combines with J gene TRBJ2-3, with D unclear. Germline lookup yields CDR1 SGHVS and CDR2 FNYEAQ. V was trimmed by 3 bases and J by 4 bases, leaving 8 bases between them. The CDR3 loop spans 13 amino acids.

This sequence joins TRBV5-1 and TRBJ2-7; TRBD1 or TRBD2 may be the D gene (6 bases each). CDR3 length: 14 amino acids. CDR1 and CDR2 (germline): SGHRS, YFSETQ. Trimming shortened V by 0 bases and J by 4 bases, and 11 bases separated the two germline ends. CDR3 protein: CASSLEGGPYEQYF. The CDR3 DNA reads as TGCGCCAGCAGCTTGGAGGGGGGTCCGTACGAGCAGTACTTC.

The chain recombines TRBV7-5 with TRBJ2-3. TRBV7-5 is listed as a pseudogene. This CDR3 region has 13 residues. CDR3 in DNA: TGTGTCAGCACGGACCCCGGCACAGATACGCAGTATTTT. Residues: CVSTDPGTDTQYF.

This chain joins TRBV19 and TRBJ2-7, with a weak D call TRBD2 (7 bases). This CDR3 comprises 15 residues. V lost 1 base, J lost 2 bases, and 12 bases lay in between. Germline V gene sequence: CDR1 LNHDA, CDR2 SQIVND (reference sequence). This CDR3 is CASSIGAGTPYEQYF. CDR3 nucleotide sequence: TGTGCCAGTAGTATAGGAGCGGGGACACCCTACGAGCAGTACTTC.

The V call is TRBV29-1, the J call TRBJ2-1, with TRBD1 identical over 9 bases. The V segment lost 0 bases and the J segment 7 bases; nucleotides outside the gene matches: 7. This CDR3 spans 15 amino acids. CDR1 SQVTM and CDR2 ANQGSEA come from the germline V gene. The CDR3 DNA reads as TGCAGCGTTGAAGATCCTGGGACAGGGTCAAATGAGCAGTTCTTC. Its protein product is CSVEDPGTGSNEQFF.

The V and J genes are TRBV2 and TRBJ2-5, with 8 nucleotides matching TRBD2. V lost 7 bases, J lost 2 bases, and 21 bases stayed unmatched. From germline, CDR1 is SNHLY and CDR2 FYNNEI. The CDR3 consists of 19 residues. The DNA for the CDR3 is TGTGCCAGCACCCCCTATGGGGCTAGCGGGTATAGGAGGCAAGAGACCCAGTACTTC. It translates to CASTPYGASGYRRQETQYF.

The genes are TRBV27 and TRBJ2-1, with no clear D. This CDR3 is 11 amino acids long. Germline CDR1 reads MNHEY; CDR2 reads SMNVEV (reference sequence). Trimming cost V 5 bases and J 3 bases, with 2 bases left between them. CDR3 nucleotides: TGTGCCAGCAGTAACTACAATGAGCAGTTCTTC. Translation gives CASSNYNEQFF.

This sequence joins TRBV14 and TRBJ2-1; D is possibly TRBD2 (7 bases). CDR1 is SGHDN, CDR2 FVKESK, per germline. V lost 0 bases to trimming and J lost 4 bases, with 13 bases between them. This CDR3 has 16 amino acids. In DNA form, the CDR3 reads TGTGCCAGCAGCCAAGAGGCGGGGGCGCCGTACAATGAGCAGTTCTTC. It translates to CASSQEAGAPYNEQFF.

The rearrangement joins TRBV4-3 to TRBJ1-1; a possible D gene is TRBD1 (5 bases). The CDR3 runs 16 residues. CDR1 is LGHNA and CDR2 is YSLEER in the germline V gene. V was cut by 1 base and J by 4 bases, with 16 bases left in between. CDR3 loop: CASSQVGREGGTEAFF. The CDR3 DNA reads TGCGCCAGCAGCCAAGTAGGCAGGGAAGGAGGCACTGAAGCTTTCTTT.

This sequence joins TRBV4-1 and TRBJ2-7; TRBD1 matches at 8 bases. In germline, CDR1 is MGHRA, CDR2 YSYEKL. Losses at the gene ends were 1 base for V and 4 bases for J; bases not matched to a gene: 6. CDR3 length: 15 amino acids. In DNA, the CDR3 is TGCGCCAGCAGCCAAGCCAGGGGGCCGTCGTACGAGCAGTACTTC. Translated, it gives CASSQARGPSYEQYF.

This chain links TRBV5-6 with TRBJ1-5; D remains unclear. The ends were cut back, 1 base at V and 3 bases at J, with 8 bases in the middle. From germline, CDR1 is SGHDT and CDR2 YYEEEE. This CDR3 is 14 amino acids long. CDR3 in amino acids: CASSLIGNNQPQHF. In DNA form, the CDR3 reads TGTGCCAGCAGCTTGATAGGGAACAATCAGCCCCAGCATTTT.

The chain employs TRBV28 and TRBJ1-1; D unclear. The germline V and J ends were trimmed by 4 bases and 2 bases, with 5 bases remaining between them. The CDR3 totals 12 residues. CDR1 and CDR2 from the germline V gene are MDHEN and SYDVKM. The CDR3 coding sequence is TGTGCCAGCAGTTCAGAAAACACTGAAGCTTTCTTT. This codes for CASSSENTEAFF.

The V and J genes are TRBV27 and TRBJ2-5, with D unclear. The CDR3 contains 14 residues. Per the germline V gene, CDR1 is MNHEY and CDR2 is SMNVEV (reference sequence). V lost 4 bases, J lost 2 bases, and 11 bases lay in between. CDR3 residues: CASSYRLGQETQYF. CDR3 nucleotide sequence: TGTGCCAGCAGTTATAGACTGGGACAAGAGACCCAGTACTTC.

The rearrangement joins TRBV27 to TRBJ1-5, with unresolved D. The CDR3 contains 10 residues. The germline gives CDR1 MNHEY, CDR2 SMNVEV (reference sequence). Trimming removed 11 bases from V and 6 bases from J, with 8 bases in between. CDR3 sequence (DNA): TGTGCCGAGGGAAGTCAGCCCCAGCATTTT. This translates into CAEGSQPQHF.

The rearrangement uses TRBV19 and TRBJ1-1; D unresolved. Germline CDR1 reads LNHDA; CDR2 reads SQIVND (reference sequence). The CDR3 has 17 residues. Between the trimmed V and J ends, which lost 0 bases and 0 bases, there was a span of 14 bases. The CDR3 is CASSIDQLGSMNTEAFF. The CDR3 bases are TGTGCCAGTAGTATAGATCAACTTGGGAGCATGAACACTGAAGCTTTCTTT.

The chain recombines TRBV25-1 with TRBJ2-1, with D possibly TRBD1 on 5 matching bases. The V and J ends lost 11 bases and 7 bases respectively, with 15 bases between them. CDR1 and CDR2 (germline): MGHDK, SYGVNS. The CDR3 is 12 residues long. CDR3 sequence reads: CASRDRENEQFF. The CDR3 region has the DNA TGTGCCTCCCGAGACAGAGAAAATGAGCAGTTCTTC.

This clone was seen once. This chain joins TRBV28 and TRBJ2-1; 12 nucleotides match TRBD2. V shed 5 bases, J shed 7 bases, and the junction held 9 bases outside the gene matches. CDR1 MDHEN and CDR2 SYDVKM come from the germline V gene. CDR3 length: 16 residues. The CDR3 sequence is CASSQRGGTSGNEQFF. Written as DNA, the CDR3 is TGTGCCAGCAGTCAAAGAGGCGGGACTAGCGGGAATGAGCAGTTCTTC.

The rearrangement joins TRBV5-6 to TRBJ1-2; tentatively, D is TRBD1 (6 bases). V gave up 2 bases and J gave up 13 bases, with 15 bases separating them. The CDR3 sequence is 12 residues long. Germline-derived CDR1 and CDR2 are SGHDT and YYEEEE. CDR3 nucleotides: TGTGCCAGCAGCTTCGGGACACCCTTTCTCACCTTC. Its protein is CASSFGTPFLTF.

The V and J genes are TRBV29-1 and TRBJ2-2; D remains unclear. Trimming took off 0 bases at V and 2 bases at J, with 7 bases between the two ends. Germline V gene lookup returns CDR1 SQVTM and CDR2 ANQGSEA. This CDR3 comprises 14 residues. The CDR3 DNA reads TGCAGCGTTGAAGACTTTTTTAACACCGGGGAGCTGTTTTTT. Its protein product is CSVEDFFNTGELFF.

This chain uses TRBV9 with TRBJ2-1; possibly TRBD1 for D (6 bases). Trimming pared 4 bases from V and 8 bases from J, leaving 10 bases between. Germline loops: CDR1 SGDLS, CDR2 YYNGEE. The CDR3 is made up of 12 amino acids. The CDR3 is CASSTQGYEQFF. The CDR3, as DNA: TGTGCCAGCAGCACCCAGGGGTATGAGCAGTTCTTC.

The rearrangement joins TRBV18 to TRBJ2-2; D may correspond to TRBD1 or TRBD2 (6 bases each). The CDR3 extends over 17 amino acids. Germline values: CDR1 KGHSH, CDR2 LQKENI. Trimming left V 0 bases short and J 4 bases short, with 15 bases between. Here the CDR3 reads CASSPPPRGRGTGELFF. The CDR3 region has the DNA TGTGCCAGCTCACCACCCCCCCGGGGGCGCGGCACCGGGGAGCTGTTTTTT.

The genes are TRBV6-1 and TRBJ2-7; 10 bases align to TRBD1. After removal of 2 bases from V and 5 bases from J, the junction contained 6 bases not matched to a gene. The CDR3 has 15 amino acids. The germline V gene has CDR1 MNHNS and CDR2 SASEGT. CDR3 nucleotide sequence: TGTGCCAGCAGTGAACCCGGGACAGGGGTCAACGAGCAGTACTTC. As protein: CASSEPGTGVNEQYF.

The V and J genes are TRBV2 and TRBJ1-4; 8 bases match TRBD1. Germline-derived CDR1 and CDR2 are SNHLY and FYNNEI. V trimming: 10 bases; J trimming: 3 bases; junction bases outside the gene matches: 7. This CDR3 comprises 14 residues. The CDR3 nucleotides are TGTGCCACCCGGACAGGGAGGGCTAATGAAAAACTGTTTTTT. This codes for CATRTGRANEKLFF.

The CDR3 coding sequence is TGTGCCAGCAGCGAACCTCGGACTAGACTTTCCGTCGAGCAGTACTTC. Protein sequence: CASSEPRTRLSVEQYF. The gene calls are TRBV7-9 and TRBJ2-7, with TRBD2 identical over 7 bases. The junction had 16 bases not matched to a gene; V was cut back by 5 bases and J by 6 bases. CDR1 SEHNR and CDR2 FQNEAQ come from the germline V gene (reference sequence). This CDR3 is built from 16 residues. The variable domain in full, completed from reference TRBV7-9 and TRBJ2-7, reads DTGVSQNPRHKITKRGQNVTFRCDPISEHNRLYWYRQTLGQGPEFLTYFQNEAQLEKSRLLSDRFSAERPKGSFSTLEIQRTEQGDSAMYLCASSEPRTRLSVEQYFGPGTRLTVT.

The V call is TRBV28, the J call TRBJ2-1, with unresolved D. Trimming removed 3 bases at V and 9 bases at J, with 6 bases between. Germline CDR1 reads MDHEN; CDR2 reads SYDVKM. CDR3 length: 11 residues. The CDR3 spells CASSFNSEQFF. In DNA form, the CDR3 reads TGTGCCAGCAGTTTCAATAGTGAGCAGTTCTTC.

The chain has TRBV4-1 and TRBJ2-7; 10 bases are a match to TRBD2. The CDR3 loop spans 17 amino acids. Trimming removed 0 bases from V and 3 bases from J; junction bases left unmatched: 8. Germline-derived CDR1 and CDR2 are MGHRA and YSYEKL. CDR3 bases: TGCGCCAGCAGCCAAGACCCTAGCGGGAGTGGTTACTACGAGCAGTACTTC. Translating gives CASSQDPSGSGYYEQYF.